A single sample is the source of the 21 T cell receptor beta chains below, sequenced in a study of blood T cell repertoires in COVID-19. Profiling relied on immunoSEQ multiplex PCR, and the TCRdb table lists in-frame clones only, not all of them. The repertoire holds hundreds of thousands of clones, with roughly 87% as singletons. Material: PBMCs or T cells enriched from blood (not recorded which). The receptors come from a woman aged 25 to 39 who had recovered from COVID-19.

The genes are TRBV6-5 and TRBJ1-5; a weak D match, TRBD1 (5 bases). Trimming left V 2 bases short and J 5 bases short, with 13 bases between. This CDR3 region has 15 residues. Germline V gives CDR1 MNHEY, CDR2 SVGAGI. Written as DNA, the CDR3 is TGTGCCAGCAGTTACACCACGACGGGGGATCAGCCCCAGCATTTT. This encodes CASSYTTTGDQPQHF.

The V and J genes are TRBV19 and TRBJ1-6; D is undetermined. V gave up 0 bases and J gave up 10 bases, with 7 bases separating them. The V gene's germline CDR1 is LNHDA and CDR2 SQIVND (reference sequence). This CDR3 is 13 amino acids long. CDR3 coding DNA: TGTGCCAGTAGTATAGATATGGAGTCACCCCTCCACTTT. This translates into CASSIDMESPLHF.

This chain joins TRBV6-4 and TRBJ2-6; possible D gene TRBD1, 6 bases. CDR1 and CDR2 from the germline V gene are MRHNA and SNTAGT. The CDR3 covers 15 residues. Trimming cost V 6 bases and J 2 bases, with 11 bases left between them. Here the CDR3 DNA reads TGTGCCAGCAGCCCACAGGGCGCTGGGGCCAACGTCCTGACTTTC. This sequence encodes CASSPQGAGANVLTF.

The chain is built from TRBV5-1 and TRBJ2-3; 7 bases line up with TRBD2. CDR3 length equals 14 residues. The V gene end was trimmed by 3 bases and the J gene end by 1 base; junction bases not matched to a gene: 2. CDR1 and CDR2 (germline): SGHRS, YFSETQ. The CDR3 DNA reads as TGCGCCAGCAGCTACAGCGGGGGCACAGATACGCAGTATTTT. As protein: CASSYSGGTDTQYF.

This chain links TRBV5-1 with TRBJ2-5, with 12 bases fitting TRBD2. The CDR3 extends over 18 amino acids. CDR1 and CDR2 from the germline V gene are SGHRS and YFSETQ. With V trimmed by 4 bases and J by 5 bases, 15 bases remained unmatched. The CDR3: CASSPTSGGRLSGETQYF. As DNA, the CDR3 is TGCGCCAGCAGCCCTACTAGCGGGGGGCGCCTCTCCGGTGAGACCCAGTACTTC.

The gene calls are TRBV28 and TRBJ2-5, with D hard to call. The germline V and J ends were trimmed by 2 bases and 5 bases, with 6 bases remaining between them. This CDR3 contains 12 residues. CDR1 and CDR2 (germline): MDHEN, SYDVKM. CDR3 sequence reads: CASSLIRETQYF. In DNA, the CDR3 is TGTGCCAGCAGTTTAATCCGGGAGACCCAGTACTTC.

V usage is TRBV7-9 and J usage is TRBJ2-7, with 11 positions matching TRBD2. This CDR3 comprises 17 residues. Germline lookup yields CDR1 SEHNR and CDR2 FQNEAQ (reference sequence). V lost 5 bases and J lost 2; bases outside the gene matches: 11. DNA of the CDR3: TGTGCCAGCAGCCTCCCCCCGGGACTAGCGGACACCTACGAGCAGTACTTC. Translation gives CASSLPPGLADTYEQYF.

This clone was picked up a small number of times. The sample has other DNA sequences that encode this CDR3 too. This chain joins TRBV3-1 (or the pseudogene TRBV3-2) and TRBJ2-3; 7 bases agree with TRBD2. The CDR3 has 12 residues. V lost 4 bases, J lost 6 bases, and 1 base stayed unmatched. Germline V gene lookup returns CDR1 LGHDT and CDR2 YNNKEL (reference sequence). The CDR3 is CASSPGGDTQYF. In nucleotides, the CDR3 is TGTGCCAGCAGCCCCGGGGGGGATACGCAGTATTTT.

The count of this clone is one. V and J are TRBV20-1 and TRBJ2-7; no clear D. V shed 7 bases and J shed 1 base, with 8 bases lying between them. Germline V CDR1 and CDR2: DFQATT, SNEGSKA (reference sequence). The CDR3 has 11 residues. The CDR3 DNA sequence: TGCAGTGGTAGCAGTTCCTACGAGCAGTACTTC. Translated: CSGSSSYEQYF.

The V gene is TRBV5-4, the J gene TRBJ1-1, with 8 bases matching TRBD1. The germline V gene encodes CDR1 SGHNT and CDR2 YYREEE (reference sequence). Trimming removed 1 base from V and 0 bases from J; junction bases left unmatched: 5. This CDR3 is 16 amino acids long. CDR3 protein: CASSLMDRVLNTEAFF. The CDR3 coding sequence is TGTGCCAGCAGCTTGATGGACAGGGTGCTGAACACTGAAGCTTTCTTT. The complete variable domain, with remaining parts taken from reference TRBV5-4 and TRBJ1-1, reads ETGVTQSPTHLIKTRGQQVTLRCSSQSGHNTVSWYQQALGQGPQFIFQYYREEENGRGNFPPRFSGLQFPNYSSELNVNALELDDSALYLCASSLMDRVLNTEAFFGQGTRLTVV.

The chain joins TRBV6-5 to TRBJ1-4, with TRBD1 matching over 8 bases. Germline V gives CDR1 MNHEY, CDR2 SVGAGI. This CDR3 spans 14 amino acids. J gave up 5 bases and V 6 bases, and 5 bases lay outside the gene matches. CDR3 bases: TGTGCCAGCAGCGAGGACAGGGTAAATGAAAAACTGTTTTTT. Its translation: CASSEDRVNEKLFF.

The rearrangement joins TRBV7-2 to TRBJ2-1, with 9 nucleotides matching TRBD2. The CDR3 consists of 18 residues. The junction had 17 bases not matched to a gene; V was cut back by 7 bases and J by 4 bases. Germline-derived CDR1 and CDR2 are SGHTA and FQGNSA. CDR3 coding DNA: TGTGCCAGCACCAAGGGGCGGGAGGGCGCCTCACTGTACAATGAGCAGTTCTTC. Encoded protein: CASTKGREGASLYNEQFF.

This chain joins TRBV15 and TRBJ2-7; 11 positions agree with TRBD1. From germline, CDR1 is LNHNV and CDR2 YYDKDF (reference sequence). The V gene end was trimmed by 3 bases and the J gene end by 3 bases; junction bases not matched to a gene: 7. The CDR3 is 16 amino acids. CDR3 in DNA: TGTGCCACCAGCAGGACCTTGGACAGGGGGCACTACGAGCAGTACTTC. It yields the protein CATSRTLDRGHYEQYF.

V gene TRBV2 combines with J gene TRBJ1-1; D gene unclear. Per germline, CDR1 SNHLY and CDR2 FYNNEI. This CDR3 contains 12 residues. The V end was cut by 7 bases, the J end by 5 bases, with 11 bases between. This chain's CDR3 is CASNGELTEAFF. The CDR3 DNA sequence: TGTGCCAGCAACGGGGAACTTACTGAAGCTTTCTTT.

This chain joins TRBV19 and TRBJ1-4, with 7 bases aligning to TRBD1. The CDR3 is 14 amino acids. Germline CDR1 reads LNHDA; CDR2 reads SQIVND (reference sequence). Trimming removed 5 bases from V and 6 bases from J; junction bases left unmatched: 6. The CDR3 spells CASSGGQSHEKLFF. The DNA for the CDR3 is TGTGCCAGTAGTGGGGGACAGTCCCATGAAAAACTGTTTTTT.

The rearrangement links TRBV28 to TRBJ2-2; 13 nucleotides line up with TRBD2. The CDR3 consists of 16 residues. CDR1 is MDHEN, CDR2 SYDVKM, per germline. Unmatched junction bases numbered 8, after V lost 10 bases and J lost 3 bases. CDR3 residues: CAITGLAGDDTGELFF. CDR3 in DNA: TGTGCCATTACCGGACTAGCGGGAGATGACACCGGGGAGCTGTTTTTT.

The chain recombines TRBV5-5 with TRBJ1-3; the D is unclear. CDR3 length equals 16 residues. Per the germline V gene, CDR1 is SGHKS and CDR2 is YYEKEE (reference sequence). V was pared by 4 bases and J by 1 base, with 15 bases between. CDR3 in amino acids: CASSRTRQASGNTIYF. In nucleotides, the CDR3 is TGTGCCAGCAGCCGCACCAGGCAGGCGTCTGGAAACACCATATATTTT.

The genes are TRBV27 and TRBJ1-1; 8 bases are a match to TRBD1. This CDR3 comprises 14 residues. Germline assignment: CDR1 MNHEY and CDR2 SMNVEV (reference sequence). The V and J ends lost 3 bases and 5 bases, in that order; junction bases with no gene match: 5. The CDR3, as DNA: TGTGCCAGCAGTTTTCACAGGGGGGGTACTGAAGCTTTCTTT. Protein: CASSFHRGGTEAFF.

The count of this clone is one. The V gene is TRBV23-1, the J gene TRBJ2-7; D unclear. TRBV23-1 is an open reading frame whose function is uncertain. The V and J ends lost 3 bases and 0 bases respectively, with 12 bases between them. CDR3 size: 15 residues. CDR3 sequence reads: CASSHSCTDSYEQYF. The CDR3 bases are TGCGCCAGCAGTCACTCTTGTACTGACTCCTACGAGCAGTACTTC.

As DNA, the CDR3 is TGCGCCAGCAGTAAGCAGGGAGGGGTTGAACTGACTGAAGCTTTCTTT. This codes for CASSKQGGVELTEAFF. The rearrangement links TRBV5-1 to TRBJ1-1, with D possibly being TRBD1 (5 bases). The CDR3 has 16 amino acids. From germline, CDR1 is SGHRS and CDR2 YFSETQ. The V gene lost 5 bases and the J gene lost 5 bases, with 22 bases spanning the gap.

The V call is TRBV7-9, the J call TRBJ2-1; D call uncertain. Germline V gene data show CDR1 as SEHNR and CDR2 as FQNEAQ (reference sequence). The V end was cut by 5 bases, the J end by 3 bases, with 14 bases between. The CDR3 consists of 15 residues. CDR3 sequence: CASSPHKLDYNEQFF. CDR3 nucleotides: TGTGCCAGCAGCCCCCATAAACTTGACTACAATGAGCAGTTCTTC.